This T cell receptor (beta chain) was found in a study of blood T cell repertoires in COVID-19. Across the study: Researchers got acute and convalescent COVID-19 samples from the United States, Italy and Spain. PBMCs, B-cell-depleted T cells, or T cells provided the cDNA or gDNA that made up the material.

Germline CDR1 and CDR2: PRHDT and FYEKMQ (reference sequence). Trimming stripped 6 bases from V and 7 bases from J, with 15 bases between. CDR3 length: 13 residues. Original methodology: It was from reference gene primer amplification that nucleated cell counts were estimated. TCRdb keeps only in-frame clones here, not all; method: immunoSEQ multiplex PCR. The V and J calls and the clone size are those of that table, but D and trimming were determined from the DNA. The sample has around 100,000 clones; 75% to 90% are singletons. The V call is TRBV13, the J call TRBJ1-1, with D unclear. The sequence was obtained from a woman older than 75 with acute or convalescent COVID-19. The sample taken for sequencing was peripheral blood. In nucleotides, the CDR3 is TGTGCCAGCAGTTACCGTAAAGTCAGTGAAGCTTTCTTT. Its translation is CASSYRKVSEAFF.